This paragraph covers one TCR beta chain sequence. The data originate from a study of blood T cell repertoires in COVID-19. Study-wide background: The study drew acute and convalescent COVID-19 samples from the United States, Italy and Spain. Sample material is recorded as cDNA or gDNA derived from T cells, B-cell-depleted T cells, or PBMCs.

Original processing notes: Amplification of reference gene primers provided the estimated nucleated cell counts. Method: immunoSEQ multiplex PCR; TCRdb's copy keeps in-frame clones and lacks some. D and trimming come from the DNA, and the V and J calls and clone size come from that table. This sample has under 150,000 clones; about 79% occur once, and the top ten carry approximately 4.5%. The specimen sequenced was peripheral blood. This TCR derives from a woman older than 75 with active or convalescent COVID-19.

The CDR3 sequence: CASSFGTLSTDTQYF. CDR3 DNA: TGTGCCAGCAGCTTCGGGACTCTCAGCACAGATACGCAGTATTTT. The rearrangement links TRBV7-3 to TRBJ2-3, with D maybe TRBD2 (6 bases). Germline-derived CDR1 and CDR2 are SGHTA and FQGTGA. The CDR3 loop spans 15 amino acids. V shed 3 bases and J shed 0 bases, with 10 bases lying between them.